A single T cell receptor beta chain is shown here with its context. Its antigen is unidentified. This CDR3 is 16 amino acids long. V lost 3 bases and J 4 bases, leaving 18 bases between the germline ends. Germline V lookup: CDR1 LNHDA, CDR2 SQIVND (reference sequence). These data originate in a study of radiotherapy plus CTLA-4 blockade in lung cancer. Looking at the study overall: Objective responses were seen in about a sixth of patients, disease control in 31%. Overall study results and limits: After treatment with radiotherapy plus ipilimumab, TCR clones that came from the tumor expanded in blood.

CTLA-4 blockade with ipilimumab, together with focal radiation, was given to patients with chemo-refractory metastatic non-small-cell lung cancer. The data were produced by immunoSEQ multiplex PCR, yet TCRdb's version contains in-frame clones alone and is incomplete. Counted here are tens of thousands of clones, about 88% occurring once; the ten biggest clones make up approximately 30%. The clonotype originates from a human donor with non-small cell lung cancer whose response to radiotherapy plus ipilimumab could not be evaluated. The rearrangement links TRBV19 to TRBJ1-2; D is ambiguous. Source: peripheral blood, taken from a patient treated with radiotherapy plus ipilimumab. The CDR3 spells CASSIAVGSGSYGYTF. The DNA for the CDR3 is TGTGCCAGTAGTATTGCCGTGGGTAGCGGGAGCTATGGCTACACCTTC.